Presented here are 2 T cell receptor beta chains from one specimen sequenced in a study of blood T cell repertoires in COVID-19. Assay used: immunoSEQ multiplex PCR; TCRdb lists only in-frame clones, some missing. This table has about 290,000 clones, 89% appearing once. Input material: PBMCs or T cells enriched from blood (not recorded which). The origin of the receptors is a woman in her thirties or forties who had recovered from COVID-19.

This clone was recorded at least ten times. This rearrangement joins TRBV10-1 to TRBJ1-1; no clear D gene. CDR3 length equals 14 residues. The V end lost 0 bases, the J end lost 0 bases, and 5 bases lay between the germline ends. Germline V lookup: CDR1 WNHNN, CDR2 SYGVQD (reference sequence). CDR3 nucleotide sequence: TGCGCCAGCAGTGAGTCTCGGTTGAACACTGAAGCTTTCTTT. As protein: CASSESRLNTEAFF.

The gene calls are TRBV30 and TRBJ1-2, with TRBD1 matching 9 bases. The V gene end was trimmed by 3 bases and the J gene end by 8 bases; junction bases not matched to a gene: 7. CDR1 and CDR2 from the germline V gene are GTSNPN and SVGIG (reference sequence). This CDR3 has 13 amino acids. In DNA, the CDR3 is TGTGCCTGGAGGTTTGGGACAGGGCTAGGCTACACCTTC. It specifies CAWRFGTGLGYTF.